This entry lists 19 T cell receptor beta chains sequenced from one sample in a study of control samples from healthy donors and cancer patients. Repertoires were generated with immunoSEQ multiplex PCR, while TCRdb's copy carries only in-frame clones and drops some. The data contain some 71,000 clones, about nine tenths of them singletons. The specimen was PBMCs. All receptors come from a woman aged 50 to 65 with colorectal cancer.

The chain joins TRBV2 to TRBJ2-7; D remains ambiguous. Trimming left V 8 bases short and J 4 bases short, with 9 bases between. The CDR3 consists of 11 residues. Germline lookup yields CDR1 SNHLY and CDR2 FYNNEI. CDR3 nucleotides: TGTGCCAGCGCCGCGAGATACGAGCAGTACTTC. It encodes CASAARYEQYF.

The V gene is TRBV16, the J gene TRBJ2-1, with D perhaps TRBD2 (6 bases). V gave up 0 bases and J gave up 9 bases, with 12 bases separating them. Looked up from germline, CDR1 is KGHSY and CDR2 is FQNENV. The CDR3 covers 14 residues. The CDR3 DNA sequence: TGTGCCAGCAGCCAATCGCCGCCCGGGGGTGAGCAGTTCTTC. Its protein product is CASSQSPPGGEQFF.

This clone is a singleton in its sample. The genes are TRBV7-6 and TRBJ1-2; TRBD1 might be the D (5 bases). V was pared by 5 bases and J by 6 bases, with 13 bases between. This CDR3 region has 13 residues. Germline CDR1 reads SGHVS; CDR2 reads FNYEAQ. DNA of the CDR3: TGTGCCAGCAGCCGGCAGGGCGGTCATGGCTACACCTTC. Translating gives CASSRQGGHGYTF.

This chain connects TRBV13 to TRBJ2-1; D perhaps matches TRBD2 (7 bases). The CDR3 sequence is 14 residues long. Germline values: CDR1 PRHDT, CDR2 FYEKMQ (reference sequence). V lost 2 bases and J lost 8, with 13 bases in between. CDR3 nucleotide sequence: TGTGCCAGCAGCTTACGAGGGGGGGCTCATGAGCAGTTCTTC. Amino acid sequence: CASSLRGGAHEQFF. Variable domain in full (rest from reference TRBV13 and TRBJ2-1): AAGVIQSPRHLIKEKRETATLKCYPIPRHDTVYWYQQGPGQDPQFLISFYEKMQSDKGSIPDRFSAQQFSDYHSELNMSSLELGDSALYFCASSLRGGAHEQFFGPGTRLTVL.

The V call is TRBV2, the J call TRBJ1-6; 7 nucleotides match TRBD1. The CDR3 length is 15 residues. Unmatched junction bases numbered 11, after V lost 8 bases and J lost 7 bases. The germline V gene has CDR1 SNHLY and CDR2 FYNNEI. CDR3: CASGTGTENNSPLHF. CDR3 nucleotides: TGTGCCAGCGGCACCGGGACAGAGAACAATTCACCCCTCCACTTT.

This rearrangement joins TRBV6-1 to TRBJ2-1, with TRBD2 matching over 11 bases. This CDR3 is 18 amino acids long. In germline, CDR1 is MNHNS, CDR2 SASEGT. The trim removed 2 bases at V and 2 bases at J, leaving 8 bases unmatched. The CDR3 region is CASSETPPLAGAYNEQFF. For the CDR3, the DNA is TGTGCCAGCAGTGAAACTCCCCCACTAGCGGGGGCCTACAATGAGCAGTTCTTC.

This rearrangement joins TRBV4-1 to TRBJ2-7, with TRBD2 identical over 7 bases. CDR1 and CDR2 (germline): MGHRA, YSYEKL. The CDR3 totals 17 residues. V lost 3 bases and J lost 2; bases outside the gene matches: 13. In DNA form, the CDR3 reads TGCGCCAGCAGCCAGGTCATAACTAGCGTTACTACCTACGAGCAGTACTTC. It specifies CASSQVITSVTTYEQYF.

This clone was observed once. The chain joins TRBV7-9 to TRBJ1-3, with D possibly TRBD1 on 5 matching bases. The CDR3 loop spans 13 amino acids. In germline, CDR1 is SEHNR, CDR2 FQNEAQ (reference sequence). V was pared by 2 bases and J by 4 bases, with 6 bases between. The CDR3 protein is CASSLRQGNTIYF. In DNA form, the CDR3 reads TGTGCCAGCAGCTTACGACAGGGAAACACCATATATTTT.

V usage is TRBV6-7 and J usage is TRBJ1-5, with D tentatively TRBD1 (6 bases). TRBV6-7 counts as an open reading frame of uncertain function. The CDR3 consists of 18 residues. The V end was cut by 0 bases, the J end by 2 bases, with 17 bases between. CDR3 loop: CASSYSIRGAGCNQPQHF. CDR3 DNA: TGTGCCAGCAGTTACTCCATTCGGGGGGCAGGATGCAATCAGCCCCAGCATTTT.

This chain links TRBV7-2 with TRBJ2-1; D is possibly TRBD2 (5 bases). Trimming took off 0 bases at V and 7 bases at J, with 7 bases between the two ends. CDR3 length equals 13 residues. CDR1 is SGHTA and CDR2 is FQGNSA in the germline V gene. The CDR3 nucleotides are TGTGCCAGCAGCTTAGCGCCGGGGAATGAGCAGTTCTTC. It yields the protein CASSLAPGNEQFF. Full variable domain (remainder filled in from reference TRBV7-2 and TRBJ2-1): GAGVSQSPSNKVTEKGKDVELRCDPISGHTALYWYRQSLGQGLEFLIYFQGNSAPDKSGLPSDRFSAERTGGSVSTLTIQRTQQEDSAVYLCASSLAPGNEQFFGPGTRLTVL.

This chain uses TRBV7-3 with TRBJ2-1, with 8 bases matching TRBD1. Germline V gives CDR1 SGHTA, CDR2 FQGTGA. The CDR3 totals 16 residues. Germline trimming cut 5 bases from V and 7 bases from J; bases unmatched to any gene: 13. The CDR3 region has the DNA TGTGCCAGCAGCAACTCTGGACAGGGTGGGAGTAATGAGCAGTTCTTC. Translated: CASSNSGQGGSNEQFF.

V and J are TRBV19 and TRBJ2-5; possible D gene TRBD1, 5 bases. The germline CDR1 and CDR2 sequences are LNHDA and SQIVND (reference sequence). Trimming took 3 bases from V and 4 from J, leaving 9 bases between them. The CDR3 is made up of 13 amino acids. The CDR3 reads CASSIQGGETQYF. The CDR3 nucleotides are TGTGCCAGTAGTATCCAGGGTGGAGAGACCCAGTACTTC.

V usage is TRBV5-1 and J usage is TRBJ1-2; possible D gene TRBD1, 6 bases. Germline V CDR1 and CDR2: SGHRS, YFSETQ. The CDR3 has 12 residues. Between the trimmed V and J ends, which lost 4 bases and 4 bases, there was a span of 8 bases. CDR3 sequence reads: CASSLDSYGYTF. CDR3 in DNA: TGCGCCAGCAGCCTGGACAGCTATGGCTACACCTTC.

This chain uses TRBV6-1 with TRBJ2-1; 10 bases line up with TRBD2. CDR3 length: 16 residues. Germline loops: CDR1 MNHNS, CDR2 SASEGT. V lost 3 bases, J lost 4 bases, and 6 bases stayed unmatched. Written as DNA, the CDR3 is TGTGCCAGCAGTGAGAGACTAGCGGGTAAATACAATGAGCAGTTCTTC. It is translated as CASSERLAGKYNEQFF.

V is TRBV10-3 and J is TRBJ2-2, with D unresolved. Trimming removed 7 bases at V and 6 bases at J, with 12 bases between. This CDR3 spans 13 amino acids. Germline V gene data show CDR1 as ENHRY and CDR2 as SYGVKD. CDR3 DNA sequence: TGTGCCATCACCGACGATGGAGCCGGGGAGCTGTTTTTT. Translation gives CAITDDGAGELFF.

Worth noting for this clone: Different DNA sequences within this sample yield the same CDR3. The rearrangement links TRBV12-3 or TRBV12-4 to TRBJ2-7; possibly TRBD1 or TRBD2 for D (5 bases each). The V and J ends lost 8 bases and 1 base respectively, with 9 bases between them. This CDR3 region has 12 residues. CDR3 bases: TGTGCCAGCGGGGGTTCTTCCTACGAGCAGTACTTC. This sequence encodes CASGGSSYEQYF.

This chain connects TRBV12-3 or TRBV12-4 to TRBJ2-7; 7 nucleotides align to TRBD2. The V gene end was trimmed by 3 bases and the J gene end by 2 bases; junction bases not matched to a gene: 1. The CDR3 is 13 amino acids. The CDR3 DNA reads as TGTGCCAGCAGTTTGGGGGGGACCTACGAGCAGTACTTC. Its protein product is CASSLGGTYEQYF.

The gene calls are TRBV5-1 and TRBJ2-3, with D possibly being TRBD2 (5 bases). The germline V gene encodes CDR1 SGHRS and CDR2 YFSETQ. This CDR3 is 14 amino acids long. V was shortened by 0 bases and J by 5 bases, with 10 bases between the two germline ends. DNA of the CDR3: TGCGCCAGCAGCTTGGCGGGCGGGTTAGATACGCAGTATTTT. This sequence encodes CASSLAGGLDTQYF. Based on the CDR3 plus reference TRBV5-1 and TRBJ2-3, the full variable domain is KAGVTQTPRYLIKTRGQQVTLSCSPISGHRSVSWYQQTPGQGLQFLFEYFSETQRNKGNFPGRFSGRQFSNSRSEMNVSTLELGDSALYLCASSLAGGLDTQYFGPGTRLTVL.

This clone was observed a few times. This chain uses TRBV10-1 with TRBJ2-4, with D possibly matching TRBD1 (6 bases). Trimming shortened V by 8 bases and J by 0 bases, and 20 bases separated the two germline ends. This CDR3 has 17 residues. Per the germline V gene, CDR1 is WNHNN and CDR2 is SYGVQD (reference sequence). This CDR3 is CASRPPGVPLAKNIQYF. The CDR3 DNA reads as TGCGCCAGCCGTCCCCCAGGGGTCCCTCTAGCCAAAAACATTCAGTACTTC.